This T cell receptor beta chain was retrieved from a study of Tregs in tolerant kidney transplant recipients. General observations from the study: Expanding Tregs on activated donor B cells appeared to best identify donor-specific TCRbeta clones.

V dropped 5 bases and J dropped 1; count of bases not matched to a gene: 8. Germline loops: CDR1 GTSNPN, CDR2 SVGIG (reference sequence). This CDR3 has 14 residues. TCRdb keeps only in-frame clones here, not all; method: immunoSEQ multiplex PCR. Here the sample spans 92,000 or so clones, roughly nine tenths being singletons. About this clone: Its cognate antigen is unknown.

This chain uses TRBV30 with TRBJ2-7, with 7 bases matching TRBD1. The TCR comes from a human donor in good health. Sequences were obtained from CD8+ T cells from blood. For the CDR3, the DNA is TGTGCCTGGGACGGACAGGCCAAATCCTACGAGCAGTACTTC. Translating it yields CAWDGQAKSYEQYF.